This T cell receptor (beta chain) emerged from a study of CD8 T cells in Susac syndrome. A quantity of about 0.5 to 1 ug RNA underwent reverse transcription using random hexamers. Amplification of the TCR beta CDR3 was carried out by immunoSEQ multiplex PCR, which spanned a total of 54 Vbeta and 13 Jbeta segments. TCRdb fed the immunoSEQ multiplex PCR reads into MiXCR, producing one record per CDR3 protein. This repertoire shows roughly 150,000 distinct CDR3 sequences, over 85% found once; its top ten account for more than 0.11%. To note about this clonotype: The target antigen is unknown.

General study findings and limits: A relatively small number of individuals underwent TCR sequencing and HLA analysis.

TEMRA cells were FACS-enriched, while CD8+ and CD4+ T cells were negatively isolated. The CDR3 loop spans 12 amino acids. Germline loops: CDR1 DFQATT, CDR2 SNEGSKA (reference sequence). V was clipped by 6 bases and J by 3 bases, with 9 bases between them. Sequencing was carried out using CD4+ T cells from PBMCs. The receptor was derived from a human donor in good health. The rearrangement uses TRBV20-1 and TRBJ2-1, with D unresolved. CDR3 in amino acids: CSARLDYNEQFF. The CDR3 DNA reads as TGCAGTGCGAGACTGGACTACAATGAGCAGTTCTTC.